Given below is one T cell receptor (beta chain) in context. Categorization into cohorts depended on clinical history that participants reported. The sample originates from a study of blood T cell repertoires in COVID-19. The wider study: The United States, Italy and Spain were the sources of the acute and convalescent COVID-19 samples. PBMCs, B-cell-depleted T cells, or T cells provided the cDNA or gDNA that made up the material.

In the source study's methods: Researchers report that nucleated cell counts were estimated from reference gene primer amplification. Clones were sequenced by immunoSEQ multiplex PCR, and TCRdb holds only the in-frame ones, with some missing. The V and J calls and clone size are taken from that table; D and trimming were inferred from the DNA. The sample lists 310,000 or so clones, 87% occurring once. Germline values: CDR1 MNHEY, CDR2 SMNVEV (reference sequence). This CDR3 region has 18 residues. Trimming took 3 bases from V and 11 from J; bases not matched to a gene: 16. The chain carries TRBV27 and TRBJ2-1; the match to TRBD2 covers 13 bases. The clonotype originates from a woman between 18 and 30 years old who had recovered from COVID-19. The specimen was PBMCs or T cells enriched from blood (not recorded which). The CDR3 bases are TGTGCCAGCAGTTTGCGACCGCGGACTAGCGGGGGCTGGGGTAAGCAGTTCTTC. This translates into CASSLRPRTSGGWGKQFF.